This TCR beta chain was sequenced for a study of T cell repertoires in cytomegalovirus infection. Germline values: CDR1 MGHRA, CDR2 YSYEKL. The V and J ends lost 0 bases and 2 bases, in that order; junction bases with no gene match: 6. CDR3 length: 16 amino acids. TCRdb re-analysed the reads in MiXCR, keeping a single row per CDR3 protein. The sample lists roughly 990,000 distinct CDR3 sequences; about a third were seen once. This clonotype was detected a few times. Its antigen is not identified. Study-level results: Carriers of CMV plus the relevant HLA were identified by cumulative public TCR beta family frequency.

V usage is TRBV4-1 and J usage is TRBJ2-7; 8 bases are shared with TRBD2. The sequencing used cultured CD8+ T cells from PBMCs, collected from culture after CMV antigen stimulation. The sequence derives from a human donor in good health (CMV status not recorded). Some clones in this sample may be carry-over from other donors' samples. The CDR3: CASSQDLLAGTYEQYF. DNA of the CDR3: TGCGCCAGCAGCCAAGATCTCCTAGCGGGTACCTACGAGCAGTACTTC.